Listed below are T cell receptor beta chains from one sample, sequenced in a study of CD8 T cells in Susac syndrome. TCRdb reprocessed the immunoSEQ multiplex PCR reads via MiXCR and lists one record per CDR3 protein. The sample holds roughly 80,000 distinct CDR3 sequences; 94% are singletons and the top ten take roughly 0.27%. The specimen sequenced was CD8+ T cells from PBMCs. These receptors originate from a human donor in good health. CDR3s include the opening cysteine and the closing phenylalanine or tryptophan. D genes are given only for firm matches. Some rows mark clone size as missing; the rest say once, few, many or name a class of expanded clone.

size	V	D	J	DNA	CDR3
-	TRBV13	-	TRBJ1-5	TGTGCCAGCAGCCCCGGACCTCTGGGAGATCAGCCCCAGCATTTT	CASSPGPLGDQPQHF
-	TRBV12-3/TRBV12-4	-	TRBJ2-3	TGTGCCAGCAGTTTAGCGGACGGAGGGGTTTTCGATACGCAGTATTTT	CASSLADGGVFDTQYF
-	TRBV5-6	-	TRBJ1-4	TGTGCCAGCTCTGCCGGATCTAATGAAAAACTGTTTTTT	CASSAGSNEKLFF
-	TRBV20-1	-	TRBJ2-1	TGCAGTGCTAACCCTGAGCAGTTCTTC	CSANPEQFF
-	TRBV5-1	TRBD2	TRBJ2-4	TGCGCCAGCAGCTCCGACCCGGGGGGCATTCAGTACTTC	CASSSDPGGIQYF
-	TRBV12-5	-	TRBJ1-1	TGTGCTAGTGGTTTGGGGAACACTGAAGCTTTCTTT	CASGLGNTEAFF
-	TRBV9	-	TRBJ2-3	TGTGCCAGCAGCGCCTATAGCACAGATACGCAGTATTTT	CASSAYSTDTQYF
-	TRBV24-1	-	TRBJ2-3	TGTGCCACCAGTGATTCGGTCTTCGGCGGGACGGGCACAGATACGCAGTATTTT	CATSDSVFGGTGTDTQYF
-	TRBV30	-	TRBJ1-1	TGTGCCTGGAGTGCCGGGCAGGGGACCGCTGAAGCTTTCTTT	CAWSAGQGTAEAFF
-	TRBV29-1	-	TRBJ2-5	TGCAGCGTTCCCCGCTACGAGACCCAGTACTTC	CSVPRYETQYF
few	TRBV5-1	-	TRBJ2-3	TGCGCCAGCAGCTTGCTACCGGGACAACGCACAGATACGCAGTATTTT	CASSLLPGQRTDTQYF
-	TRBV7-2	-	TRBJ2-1	TGTGCCAGCAGCCCCATTAGCGTTTACTCCTACAATGAGCAGTTCTTC	CASSPISVYSYNEQFF
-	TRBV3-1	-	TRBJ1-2	TGTGCCAGCAGCCAAGAGACTGTTACTGATCGCAACTATGGCTACACCTTC	CASSQETVTDRNYGYTF
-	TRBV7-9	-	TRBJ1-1	TGTGCCAGCAGCTCCCACGACAATCGCGCTGAAGCTTTCTTT	CASSSHDNRAEAFF
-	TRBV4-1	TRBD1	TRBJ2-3	TGCGCCAGCAGCCAGGACAGGGGGCTGACAGATACGCAGTATTTT	CASSQDRGLTDTQYF
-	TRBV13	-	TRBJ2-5	TGTGCCAGCAGCCCCCTGAGGGGGGAGACCCAGTACTTC	CASSPLRGETQYF
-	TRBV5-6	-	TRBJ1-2	TGTGCCAGCAGCTTCAGCGATGGCTACACCTTC	CASSFSDGYTF
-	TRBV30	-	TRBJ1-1	TGTGCCTGGAACTGGGGGGAGGGGAGGGATCCGGGCACTGAAGCTTTCTTT	CAWNWGEGRDPGTEAFF
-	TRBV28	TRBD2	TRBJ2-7	TGTGCCAGCAGCGGGATCTCTAGCGGCGATAGCTCCTACGAGCAGTACTTC	CASSGISSGDSSYEQYF
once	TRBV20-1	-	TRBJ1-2	TGCAGTGCTAGAGATGGGGTTGAATATGGCTACACCTTC	CSARDGVEYGYTF
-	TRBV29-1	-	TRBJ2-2	TGCAGCGTTTCCGGGACTGGTATCGCCGGGGAGCTGTTTTTT	CSVSGTGIAGELFF
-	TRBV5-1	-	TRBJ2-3	TGCGCCAGTACCGGGAGATCCACAGATACGCAGTATTTT	CASTGRSTDTQYF
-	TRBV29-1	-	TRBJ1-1	TGCAGCACTAAATCAGGGGCCACTGAAGCTTTCTTT	CSTKSGATEAFF
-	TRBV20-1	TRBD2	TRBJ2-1	TGCAGTGCTAGGATGGCTAGCGGGGACAATGAGCAGTTCTTC	CSARMASGDNEQFF
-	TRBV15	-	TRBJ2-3	TGTGCCACCAGCAGAGGACGTATGGGCACAGATACGCAGTATTTT	CATSRGRMGTDTQYF
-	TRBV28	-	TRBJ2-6	TGTGCCAGCAGGAACTCTGGGGCCAACGTCCTGACTTTC	CASRNSGANVLTF
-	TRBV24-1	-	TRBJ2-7	TGTGCCACCATTATGATGTTCCACAAGCCGCACTTC	CATIMMFHKPHF
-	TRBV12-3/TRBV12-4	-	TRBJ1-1	TGTGCCAGCAGTGTTAGCGGAAGCCCTGAAGCTTTCTTT	CASSVSGSPEAFF
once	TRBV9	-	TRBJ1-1	TGTGCCAGCAGCGAAGATAACACAGGATCTGAAGCTTTCTTT	CASSEDNTGSEAFF
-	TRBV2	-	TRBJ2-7	TGTGCCAGCAGTGATCGGATGACCTACGAGCAGTACTTC	CASSDRMTYEQYF
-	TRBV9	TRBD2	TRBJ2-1	TGTGCCAGCAGCGGCCCCGGGACTAGCGGGTCCAATGAGCAGTTCTTC	CASSGPGTSGSNEQFF
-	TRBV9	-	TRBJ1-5	TGTGCCAGCAGCGTAGATCAGTGGAGCCAGCCCCAGCATTTT	CASSVDQWSQPQHF
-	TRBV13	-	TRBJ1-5	TGTGCCAGCAGCCTAGGGGAAGGCAATCAGCCCCAGCATTTT	CASSLGEGNQPQHF
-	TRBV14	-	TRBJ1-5	TGTGCCAGCAGCCAAGCGCCGAGTCTTCCCCAGCATTTT	CASSQAPSLPQHF
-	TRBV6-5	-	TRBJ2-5	TGTGCCAGCAGTTACGGGATAGCGGTTCAAGAGACCCAGTACTTC	CASSYGIAVQETQYF
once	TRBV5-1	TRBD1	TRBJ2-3	TGCGCCAGCAGCATGGGACAGGGCACAGATACGCAGTATTTT	CASSMGQGTDTQYF
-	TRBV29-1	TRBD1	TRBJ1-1	TGCAGCGTGGACCGACAGGGGATGAACACTGAAGCTTTCTTT	CSVDRQGMNTEAFF
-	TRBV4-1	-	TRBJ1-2	TGCGCCAGCAGCCAAGACTCCGCGTCAGCCTATGGCTACACCTTC	CASSQDSASAYGYTF
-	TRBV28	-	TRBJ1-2	TGTGCCAGCAGTTTACGGGGAGGGGAAAGGGGCTACACCTTC	CASSLRGGERGYTF
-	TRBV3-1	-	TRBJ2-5	TGTGCCAGCAGCCCAGCCGGGAGCCAAGAGACCCAGTACTTC	CASSPAGSQETQYF
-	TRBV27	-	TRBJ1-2	TGTGCCAGTGGGGGAGGGGCGAGGTACACCTTC	CASGGGARYTF
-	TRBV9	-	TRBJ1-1	TGTGCCAGCAGCGTTGGCGCCCAGGGTTTCCCTGAAGCTTTCTTT	CASSVGAQGFPEAFF
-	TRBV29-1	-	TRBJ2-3	TGCAGCGTTGACGTGGCGGGAACAACCAGCGATACGCAGTATTTT	CSVDVAGTTSDTQYF
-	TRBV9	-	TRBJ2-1	TGTGCCAGCAGCCCGGCGGACTACAATGAGCAGTTCTTC	CASSPADYNEQFF
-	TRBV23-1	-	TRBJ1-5	TGCGCCAACCACTCCCCCAAGGGGGGACGCAATCAGCCCCAGCATTTT	CANHSPKGGRNQPQHF
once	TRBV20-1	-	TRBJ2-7	TGCAGTGCTAGACCAGGGACGACTCCCTACGAGCAGTACTTC	CSARPGTTPYEQYF
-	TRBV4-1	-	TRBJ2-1	TGCGCCAGCAGCCGATTTTCCTCGGCGTTCGGTGAGCAGTTCTTC	CASSRFSSAFGEQFF
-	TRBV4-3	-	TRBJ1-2	TGCGCCAGCAGCCCTAGGACGGGGAACTATGGCTACACCTTC	CASSPRTGNYGYTF
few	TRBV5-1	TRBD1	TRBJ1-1	TGCGCCAGCTTTCCAGGGGGCGGTTACACTGAAGCTTTCTTT	CASFPGGGYTEAFF
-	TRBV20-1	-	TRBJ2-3	TGCAGTGCCAGTTGGGCCCTGACTAGGGCGCAGTATTTT	CSASWALTRAQYF
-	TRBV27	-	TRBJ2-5	TGTGCCAGCAGTCCGGAGGAGGGGGCCCAAGAGACCCAGTACTTC	CASSPEEGAQETQYF
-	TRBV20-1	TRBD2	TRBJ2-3	TGCACCGGCAGGACTAGCGGCCCTAGCACAAGCACAGATACGCAGTATTTT	CTGRTSGPSTSTDTQYF
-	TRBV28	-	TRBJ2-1	TGTGCCAGCGCTACAAGGGGGACTACTACCCGGCAGGGGCAGTTCTTC	CASATRGTTTRQGQFF
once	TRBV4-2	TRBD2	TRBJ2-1	TGTGCCAGCAGCCAAGAGACTAGCGGGAGAGATGAGCAGTTCTTC	CASSQETSGRDEQFF
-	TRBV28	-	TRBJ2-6	TGTGCCAGCAGTTTACCAGGCCCCTCTGGGGCCAACGTCCTGACTTTC	CASSLPGPSGANVLTF